Listed below are T cell receptor beta chains from one sample, sequenced in a study of T cell responses to AZD1222 COVID-19 vaccine. TCRdb's table, derived via immunoSEQ multiplex PCR, lists solely in-frame clones and lacks some. The sample lists about 50,000 clones, approximately 88% occurring once. The sequenced sample was peripheral blood, obtained on day 0 of AZD1222 vaccination. The receptors derive from an adult in good health. Each CDR3 is given with its conserved first and last residue. A D gene is named only where the DNA matches it firmly. A row's size may be missing; if present it is once, few, many or a size class.

D: -
size: -
V: TRBV12-3/TRBV12-4
J: TRBJ2-1
CDR3: CASQRSYNEQFF
DNA: TGTGCCAGCCAACGCTCCTACAATGAGCAGTTCTTC

D: -
size: -
V: TRBV2
J: TRBJ2-2
CDR3: CASMGRPNTGELFF
DNA: TGTGCCAGCATGGGTCGGCCTAACACCGGGGAGCTGTTTTTT

D: TRBD1
size: -
V: TRBV2
J: TRBJ1-2
CDR3: CASSVEGQGNGYTF
DNA: TGTGCCAGCAGTGTGGAAGGACAGGGAAATGGCTACACCTTC

D: -
size: -
V: TRBV2
J: TRBJ1-5
CDR3: CASSDRGLGNQPQHF
DNA: TGTGCCAGCAGTGACAGGGGTTTGGGCAATCAGCCCCAGCATTTT

D: -
size: -
V: TRBV14
J: TRBJ2-7
CDR3: CASRNGTYEQYF
DNA: TGTGCCAGCAGAAACGGTACCTACGAGCAGTACTTC

D: TRBD1
size: -
V: TRBV3-1/TRBV3-2
J: TRBJ2-1
CDR3: CASSPADRGLNEQFF
DNA: TGTGCCAGCAGCCCCGCGGACAGGGGGCTTAATGAGCAGTTCTTC

D: -
size: -
V: TRBV29-1
J: TRBJ2-3
CDR3: CSVTLMGGDTQYF
DNA: TGCAGCGTCACCCTTATGGGAGGAGATACGCAGTATTTT

D: TRBD1
size: -
V: TRBV30
J: TRBJ1-2
CDR3: CAWRDRGSYGYTF
DNA: TGTGCCTGGAGGGACAGGGGATCCTATGGCTACACCTTC

D: -
size: -
V: TRBV19
J: TRBJ1-1
CDR3: CASTQNVAGAAFF
DNA: TGTGCCAGTACCCAAAATGTGGCAGGGGCTGCTTTCTTT

D: TRBD2
size: few
V: TRBV4-1
J: TRBJ2-7
CDR3: CASSQEGVAGAIYEQYF
DNA: TGCGCCAGCAGCCAAGAGGGGGTAGCGGGAGCGATCTACGAGCAGTACTTC

D: TRBD2
size: -
V: TRBV5-1
J: TRBJ2-7
CDR3: CASSLGSGSTEQYF
DNA: TGCGCCAGCAGCTTGGGTAGCGGGAGTACCGAGCAGTACTTC

D: -
size: -
V: TRBV3-1/TRBV3-2
J: TRBJ1-1
CDR3: CASSQGLNTEAFF
DNA: TGTGCCAGCAGCCAGGGGTTGAACACTGAAGCTTTCTTT

D: TRBD1
size: -
V: TRBV27
J: TRBJ2-1
CDR3: CASSIPGTGASMRQFF
DNA: TGTGCCAGCAGTATACCCGGGACAGGGGCCTCAATGAGGCAGTTCTTC

D: TRBD2
size: -
V: TRBV3-1/TRBV3-2
J: TRBJ2-1
CDR3: CASTHGAGGYNEQFF
DNA: TGTGCCAGCACCCACGGGGCGGGAGGGTACAATGAGCAGTTCTTC

D: -
size: -
V: TRBV5-1
J: TRBJ1-2
CDR3: CASSLQQNYGYTF
DNA: TGCGCCAGCAGCTTGCAGCAGAACTATGGCTACACCTTC

D: -
size: -
V: TRBV19
J: TRBJ2-2
CDR3: CASSVVGRELFF
DNA: TGTGCCAGTAGTGTCGTCGGCCGGGAGCTGTTTTTT

D: -
size: -
V: TRBV7-2
J: TRBJ2-1
CDR3: CASSLDQRGVGQFF
DNA: TGTGCCAGCAGCTTAGATCAACGGGGAGTTGGGCAGTTCTTC

D: -
size: -
V: TRBV28
J: TRBJ1-2
CDR3: CASSHRDRYGYTF
DNA: TGTGCCAGCAGTCACAGGGACCGATATGGCTACACCTTC

D: -
size: -
V: TRBV5-6
J: TRBJ2-1
CDR3: CASSPDGYNEQFF
DNA: TGTGCCAGCAGCCCTGACGGTTACAATGAGCAGTTCTTC

D: -
size: -
V: TRBV4-1
J: TRBJ2-1
CDR3: CASSRWGGYNEQFF
DNA: TGCGCCAGCAGCCGGTGGGGCGGGTACAATGAGCAGTTCTTC

D: TRBD2
size: -
V: TRBV10-3
J: TRBJ2-7
CDR3: CAISESVWGLDHKGQYF
DNA: TGTGCCATCAGTGAGTCAGTCTGGGGACTAGACCACAAGGGGCAGTACTTC

D: -
size: -
V: TRBV5-6
J: TRBJ2-7
CDR3: CASGRRPAYEQYF
DNA: TGTGCCAGCGGAAGAAGACCGGCCTACGAGCAGTACTTC

D: TRBD1
size: -
V: TRBV5-1
J: TRBJ2-5
CDR3: CASSLAGQAQETQYF
DNA: TGCGCCAGCAGCTTGGCCGGACAGGCCCAAGAGACCCAGTACTTC

D: TRBD2
size: -
V: TRBV4-1
J: TRBJ2-1
CDR3: CASSQRGSGRRNEQFF
DNA: TGCGCCAGCAGCCAGAGGGGAAGCGGGAGGCGTAATGAGCAGTTCTTC

D: -
size: -
V: TRBV28
J: TRBJ2-6
CDR3: CASSNSGANVLTF
DNA: TGTGCCAGCAGCAACTCTGGGGCCAACGTCCTGACTTTC

D: -
size: once
V: TRBV7-9
J: TRBJ2-6
CDR3: CASSGDSGANVLTF
DNA: TGTGCCAGCAGTGGGGACTCTGGGGCCAACGTCCTGACTTTC

D: TRBD2
size: once
V: TRBV11-2
J: TRBJ2-1
CDR3: CASSLAGGWNEQFF
DNA: TGTGCCAGCAGCTTAGCGGGAGGTTGGAATGAGCAGTTCTTC

D: TRBD1
size: -
V: TRBV11-3
J: TRBJ2-7
CDR3: CASSWTRDSTYEQYF
DNA: TGTGCCAGCAGCTGGACTCGGGACAGTACCTACGAGCAGTACTTC

D: -
size: -
V: TRBV18
J: TRBJ2-1
CDR3: CASSLARTENNEQFF
DNA: TGTGCCAGCTCACTGGCCCGGACGGAGAACAATGAGCAGTTCTTC

D: TRBD1
size: -
V: TRBV30
J: TRBJ1-6
CDR3: CAWRGQGHIYNSPLHF
DNA: TGTGCCTGGAGAGGACAGGGACACATCTATAATTCACCCCTCCACTTT

D: TRBD2
size: -
V: TRBV11-3
J: TRBJ2-3
CDR3: CASSLAGLAVGTDTQYF
DNA: TGTGCCAGCAGCTTAGCGGGTCTAGCGGTGGGCACAGATACGCAGTATTTT

D: TRBD1
size: -
V: TRBV19
J: TRBJ2-6
CDR3: CASSMGRQGRSSGANVLTF
DNA: TGTGCCAGTAGTATGGGCCGACAGGGCAGGTCTTCTGGGGCCAACGTCCTGACTTTC

D: -
size: -
V: TRBV11-3
J: TRBJ1-1
CDR3: CASSFGTNTEAFF
DNA: TGTGCCAGCAGCTTTGGCACGAACACTGAAGCTTTCTTT

D: -
size: -
V: TRBV12-3/TRBV12-4
J: TRBJ2-1
CDR3: CASGTPQEQFF
DNA: TGTGCCAGCGGCACCCCCCAGGAGCAGTTCTTC

D: TRBD1
size: -
V: TRBV19
J: TRBJ1-5
CDR3: CASGGTGAQPQHF
DNA: TGTGCCAGCGGAGGGACAGGCGCTCAGCCCCAGCATTTT

D: -
size: -
V: TRBV20-1
J: TRBJ1-2
CDR3: CSASYQGWGGYTF
DNA: TGCAGTGCTAGTTATCAGGGGTGGGGTGGCTACACCTTC

D: -
size: -
V: TRBV28
J: TRBJ1-2
CDR3: CASSLKQGNYGYTF
DNA: TGTGCCAGCAGTTTAAAACAGGGTAACTATGGCTACACCTTC

D: TRBD2
size: -
V: TRBV2
J: TRBJ2-3
CDR3: CASSEALGTSGTPPTDTQYF
DNA: TGTGCCAGCAGTGAAGCGCTTGGGACTAGCGGCACTCCCCCCACAGATACGCAGTATTTT

D: -
size: -
V: TRBV10-1
J: TRBJ1-6
CDR3: CASRGNSPLHF
DNA: TGCGCCAGCAGGGGGAATTCACCCCTCCACTTT

D: TRBD1
size: -
V: TRBV2
J: TRBJ2-2
CDR3: CASSPGGTGELFF
DNA: TGTGCCAGCAGCCCAGGGGGTACCGGGGAGCTGTTTTTT

D: -
size: -
V: TRBV6-5
J: TRBJ2-7
CDR3: CASSYSRQALYEQYF
DNA: TGTGCCAGCAGTTACTCCCGACAGGCCCTCTACGAGCAGTACTTC

D: -
size: -
V: TRBV5-6
J: TRBJ1-2
CDR3: CASSLAGYGYTF
DNA: TGTGCCAGCAGCTTGGCAGGTTATGGCTACACCTTC

D: TRBD1
size: -
V: TRBV7-8
J: TRBJ1-2
CDR3: CASSPGTGGQGYTF
DNA: TGTGCCAGCAGCCCGGGGACAGGGGGACAGGGCTACACCTTC

D: TRBD2
size: -
V: TRBV19
J: TRBJ2-5
CDR3: CATPSGRAETQYF
DNA: TGTGCCACCCCTAGCGGGAGGGCAGAGACCCAGTACTTC

D: TRBD1
size: once
V: TRBV6-5
J: TRBJ1-4
CDR3: CASSRGQGEKLFF
DNA: TGTGCCAGTAGCAGGGGGCAAGGCGAAAAACTGTTTTTT

D: TRBD2
size: -
V: TRBV5-4
J: TRBJ2-1
CDR3: CASSGGLAAGNEQFF
DNA: TGTGCCAGCAGCGGGGGACTAGCGGCCGGGAATGAGCAGTTCTTC

D: -
size: few
V: TRBV2
J: TRBJ1-3
CDR3: CASSEVGSGNTIYF
DNA: TGTGCCAGCAGTGAAGTGGGTTCTGGAAACACCATATATTTT

D: -
size: -
V: TRBV19
J: TRBJ2-7
CDR3: CASSIGTGGDEQYF
DNA: TGTGCCAGTAGTATAGGAACAGGGGGGGACGAGCAGTACTTC

D: -
size: -
V: TRBV9
J: TRBJ1-2
CDR3: CASSVGIEGRYGYTF
DNA: TGTGCCAGCAGCGTAGGTATAGAGGGTCGCTATGGCTACACCTTC

D: -
size: -
V: TRBV7-2
J: TRBJ2-2
CDR3: CASSGYVLGDTGELFF
DNA: TGTGCCAGCAGCGGATACGTTTTGGGTGACACCGGGGAGCTGTTTTTT

D: TRBD2
size: -
V: TRBV24-1
J: TRBJ2-3
CDR3: CATGGGTSATDTQYF
DNA: TGTGCCACGGGAGGGGGGACTAGCGCGACAGATACGCAGTATTTT

D: TRBD2
size: -
V: TRBV10-3
J: TRBJ2-7
CDR3: CAIRGGTSGVPTYEQYF
DNA: TGTGCCATCAGAGGGGGGACTAGCGGGGTACCAACCTACGAGCAGTACTTC

D: -
size: few
V: TRBV7-2
J: TRBJ1-5
CDR3: CASSLLKDQPQHF
DNA: TGTGCCAGCAGCTTATTAAAGGATCAGCCCCAGCATTTT

D: TRBD1
size: medium-sized
V: TRBV13
J: TRBJ1-2
CDR3: CASSLGTGGYGYTF
DNA: TGTGCCAGCAGCTTAGGTACAGGGGGGTATGGCTACACCTTC

D: -
size: -
V: TRBV19
J: TRBJ2-5
CDR3: CASSVRTEETQYF
DNA: TGTGCCAGTAGTGTCCGGACAGAAGAGACCCAGTACTTC